These 11 T cell receptor beta chains were sequenced from one sample in a study of blood T cell repertoires in COVID-19. Generated by immunoSEQ multiplex PCR, the TCRdb table keeps only in-frame clones and is missing some. Of about 250,000 clones in the sample, approximately 84% are singletons; the top ten hold 5% to 7.5%. The sequencing input was PBMCs or T cells enriched from blood (not recorded which). The source is a woman aged 45-60 years who had been exposed to COVID-19.

The chain carries TRBV2 and TRBJ2-3, with D possibly matching TRBD2 (6 bases). Germline V gene lookup returns CDR1 SNHLY and CDR2 FYNNEI. Between the trimmed V and J ends, which lost 4 bases and 6 bases, there was a span of 8 bases. The CDR3 totals 12 residues. The CDR3 reads CASSAGRDTQYF. As DNA, the CDR3 is TGTGCCAGCAGTGCTGGGAGGGATACGCAGTATTTT.

The chain is built from TRBV29-1 and TRBJ1-1, with 8 bases lining up with TRBD1. This CDR3 spans 16 amino acids. V shed 7 bases and J 1 base; nucleotides not matched to a gene: 14. Germline V lookup: CDR1 SQVTM, CDR2 ANQGSEA. The chain's CDR3 is CSALGTGRLWNTEAFF. In DNA form, the CDR3 reads TGCAGCGCCCTGGGGACAGGTCGTCTGTGGAACACTGAAGCTTTCTTT.

The genes are TRBV6-6 and TRBJ1-2; 12 nucleotides align to TRBD1. The germline V gene has CDR1 MNHNY and CDR2 SVGAGI (reference sequence). This CDR3 contains 16 residues. After removal of 6 bases from V and 8 bases from J, the junction contained 13 bases not matched to a gene. The CDR3 protein is CASSRPLGQGAAGYTF. The CDR3 nucleotides are TGTGCCAGCAGCCGCCCCCTGGGACAGGGGGCGGCGGGCTACACCTTC.

About this clone: The junction departs from the called germline gene at one end, perhaps through a read error. The chain is built from TRBV7-9 and TRBJ1-4, with 9 bases matching TRBD1. This CDR3 is 16 amino acids long. The germline V gene has CDR1 SEHNR and CDR2 FQNEAQ (reference sequence). CDR3 protein: CASTLRTGVGNEKLFF. In DNA form, the CDR3 reads TGTGCCAGCACCTTAAGGACAGGGGTAGGGAATGAAAAACTGTTTTTT.

The CDR3 nucleotides are TGTGCCAGCAGGAGGACTTCGAACACCGGGGAGCTGTTTTTT. As protein: CASRRTSNTGELFF. This sequence joins TRBV6-4 and TRBJ2-2, with D possibly TRBD2 on 5 matching bases. Per germline, CDR1 MRHNA and CDR2 SNTAGT. Between the trimmed V and J ends, which lost 6 bases and 0 bases, there was a span of 8 bases. The CDR3 has 14 amino acids.

The chain combines TRBV3-1 (or the pseudogene TRBV3-2) with TRBJ1-1, with D unresolved. CDR1 and CDR2 (germline): LGHDT, YNNKEL (reference sequence). The V gene lost 1 base and the J gene lost 7 bases, with 7 bases spanning the gap. The CDR3 covers 12 residues. This CDR3 reads CASSQVYGEAFF. The CDR3 nucleotides read TGTGCCAGCAGCCAAGTGTACGGTGAAGCTTTCTTT.

The chain couples TRBV5-1 to TRBJ1-6, with a weak D call TRBD1 (6 bases). The CDR3 runs 15 residues. Trimming took 7 bases from V and 8 from J, leaving 19 bases between them. Germline V gene data show CDR1 as SGHRS and CDR2 as YFSETQ. CDR3 sequence reads: CASRLRTGSDSPLHF. The DNA of the CDR3 is TGCGCCAGCCGGCTCCGAACAGGGAGCGATTCACCCCTCCACTTT.

This sequence joins TRBV29-1 and TRBJ1-2; 7 nucleotides line up with TRBD1. In germline, CDR1 is SQVTM, CDR2 ANQGSEA. The CDR3 covers 16 residues. V lost 5 bases to trimming and J lost 4 bases; unmatched junction nucleotides: 16. The CDR3 loop reads CSVNTRQGPWGYGYTF. CDR3 sequence (DNA): TGCAGCGTTAATACCCGACAGGGCCCCTGGGGCTATGGCTACACCTTC.

This rearrangement joins TRBV9 to TRBJ1-3; D gene uncertain. Per the germline V gene, CDR1 is SGDLS and CDR2 is YYNGEE. V lost 4 bases to trimming and J lost 0 bases, with 14 bases between them. This CDR3 has 16 residues. The CDR3 DNA is TGTGCCAGCAGCCCTCGGACTCTTCGCTCTGGAAACACCATATATTTT. It is translated as CASSPRTLRSGNTIYF.

The gene calls are TRBV6-2 or TRBV6-3 and TRBJ2-2; D not resolved. The germline gives CDR1 MNHEY, CDR2 SVGEGT. V was clipped by 4 bases and J by 5 bases, with 8 bases between them. The CDR3 is made up of 13 amino acids. The CDR3 spells CASSSPETGELFF. CDR3 in DNA: TGTGCCAGCAGTTCTCCAGAAACCGGGGAGCTGTTTTTT.

V gene TRBV15 combines with J gene TRBJ1-5, with TRBD1 matching 9 bases. This CDR3 region has 20 residues. V shed 0 bases, J shed 2 bases, and the junction held 14 bases outside the gene matches. The germline V gene has CDR1 LNHNV and CDR2 YYDKDF (reference sequence). In DNA, the CDR3 is TGTGCCACCAGCAGAGATTGGGGTAAGGGGGGACAGGGAGGCAATCAGCCCCAGCATTTT. Residues: CATSRDWGKGGQGGNQPQHF.